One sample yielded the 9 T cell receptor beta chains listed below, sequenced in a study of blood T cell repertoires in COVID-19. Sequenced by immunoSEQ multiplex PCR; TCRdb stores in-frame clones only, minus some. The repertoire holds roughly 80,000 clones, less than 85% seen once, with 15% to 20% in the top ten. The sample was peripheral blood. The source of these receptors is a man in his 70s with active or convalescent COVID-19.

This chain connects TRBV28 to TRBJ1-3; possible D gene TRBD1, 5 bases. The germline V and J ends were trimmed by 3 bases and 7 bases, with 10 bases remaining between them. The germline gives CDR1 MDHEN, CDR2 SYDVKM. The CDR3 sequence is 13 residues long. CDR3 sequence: CASSFQGRNTIYF. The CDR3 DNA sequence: TGTGCCAGCAGTTTTCAGGGCCGGAACACCATATATTTT. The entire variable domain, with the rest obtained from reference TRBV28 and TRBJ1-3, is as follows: DVKVTQSSRYLVKRTGEKVFLECVQDMDHENMFWYRQDPGLGLRLIYFSYDVKMKEKGDIPEGYSVSREKKERFSLILESASTNQTSMYLCASSFQGRNTIYFGEGSWLTVV.

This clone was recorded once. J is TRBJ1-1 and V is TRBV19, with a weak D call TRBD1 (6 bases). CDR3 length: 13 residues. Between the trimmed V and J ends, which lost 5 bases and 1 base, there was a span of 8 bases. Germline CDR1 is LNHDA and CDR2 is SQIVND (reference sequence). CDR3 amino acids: CASSAQGNTEAFF. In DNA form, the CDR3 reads TGTGCCAGTAGTGCACAGGGGAACACTGAAGCTTTCTTT.

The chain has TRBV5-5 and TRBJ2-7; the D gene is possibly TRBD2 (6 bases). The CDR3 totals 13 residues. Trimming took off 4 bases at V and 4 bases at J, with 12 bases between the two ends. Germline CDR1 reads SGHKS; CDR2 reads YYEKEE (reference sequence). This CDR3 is CASSPWGDYEQYF. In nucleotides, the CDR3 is TGTGCCAGCAGCCCTTGGGGGGATTACGAGCAGTACTTC.

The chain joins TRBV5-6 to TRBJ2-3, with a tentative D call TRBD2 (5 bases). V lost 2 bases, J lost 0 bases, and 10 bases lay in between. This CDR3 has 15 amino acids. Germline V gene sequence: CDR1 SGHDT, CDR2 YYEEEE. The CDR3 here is CASSFRSGSTDTQYF. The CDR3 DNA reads TGTGCCAGCAGCTTCCGGTCGGGGAGCACAGATACGCAGTATTTT.

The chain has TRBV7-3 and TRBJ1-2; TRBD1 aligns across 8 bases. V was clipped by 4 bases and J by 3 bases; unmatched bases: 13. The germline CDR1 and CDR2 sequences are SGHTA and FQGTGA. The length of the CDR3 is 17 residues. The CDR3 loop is CASSSRTGMRTHYGYTF. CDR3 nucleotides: TGTGCCAGCAGCTCAAGGACAGGGATGAGGACCCACTATGGCTACACCTTC.

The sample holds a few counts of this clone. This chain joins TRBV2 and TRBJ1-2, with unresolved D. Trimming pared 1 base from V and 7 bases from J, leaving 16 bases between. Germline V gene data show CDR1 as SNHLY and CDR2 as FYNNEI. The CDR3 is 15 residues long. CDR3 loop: CASSEGAGRFSGYTF. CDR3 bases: TGTGCCAGCAGTGAAGGGGCAGGAAGATTTAGTGGCTACACCTTC.

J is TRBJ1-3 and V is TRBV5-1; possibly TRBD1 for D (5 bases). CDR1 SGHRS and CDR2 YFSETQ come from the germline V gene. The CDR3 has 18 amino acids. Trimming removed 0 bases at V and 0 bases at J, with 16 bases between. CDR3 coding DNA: TGCGCCAGCAGCTTGGGACAGACACGAATCCACTCTGGAAACACCATATATTTT. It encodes CASSLGQTRIHSGNTIYF. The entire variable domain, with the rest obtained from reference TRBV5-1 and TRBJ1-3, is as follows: KAGVTQTPRYLIKTRGQQVTLSCSPISGHRSVSWYQQTPGQGLQFLFEYFSETQRNKGNFPGRFSGRQFSNSRSEMNVSTLELGDSALYLCASSLGQTRIHSGNTIYFGEGSWLTVV.

Here the CDR3 reads CASSLSRRVETQYF. DNA for the CDR3: TGTGCCAGCAGCTTATCGCGCAGGGTCGAGACCCAGTACTTC. This chain links TRBV7-2 with TRBJ2-5; possibly TRBD1 for D (5 bases). This CDR3 contains 14 residues. In germline, CDR1 is SGHTA, CDR2 FQGNSA. The ends were cut back, 2 bases at V and 5 bases at J, with 12 bases in the middle.

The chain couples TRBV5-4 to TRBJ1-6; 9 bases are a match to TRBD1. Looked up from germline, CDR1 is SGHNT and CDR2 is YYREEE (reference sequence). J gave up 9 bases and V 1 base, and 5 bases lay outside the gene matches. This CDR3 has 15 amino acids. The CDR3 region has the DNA TGTGCCAGCAGCTTGACAGGGGGCAGGTTTTCACCCCTCCACTTT. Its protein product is CASSLTGGRFSPLHF. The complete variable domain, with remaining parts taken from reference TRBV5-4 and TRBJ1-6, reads ETGVTQSPTHLIKTRGQQVTLRCSSQSGHNTVSWYQQALGQGPQFIFQYYREEENGRGNFPPRFSGLQFPNYSSELNVNALELDDSALYLCASSLTGGRFSPLHFGNGTRLTVT.